One sample yielded the 30 T cell receptor beta chains listed below, sequenced in a study of T-cell memory formation after mild COVID-19. TCRdb re-called the 5' RACE reads with MiXCR, one entry per CDR3 protein. The sample yields roughly 170,000 distinct CDR3 sequences, approximately 17% seen once. The sample comprised PBMCs or a T cell subset sorted from them (not recorded which). These receptors were collected from a young man who had mild COVID-19 (a few samples of this study predate the infection). Cell type and time point are not known.

The sample holds a few counts of this clonotype. The chain combines TRBV7-2 with TRBJ2-3, with 7 positions matching TRBD2. The ends lost 6 bases at V and 1 base at J; junction bases unmatched: 4. There are 14 residues in the CDR3. CDR1 SGHTA and CDR2 FQGNSA come from the germline V gene. CDR3 DNA sequence: TGTGCCAGCAGGGGCGGGGGAGGCACAGATACGCAGTATTTT. Amino acids: CASRGGGGTDTQYF.

The chain is built from TRBV10-1 and TRBJ2-7, with D maybe TRBD1 (6 bases). The CDR3 contains 14 residues. Trimming took off 3 bases at V and 0 bases at J, with 9 bases between the two ends. Per germline, CDR1 WNHNN and CDR2 SYGVQD (reference sequence). The CDR3 coding sequence is TGCGCCAGCAGTGATGGGGGCACCTCCTACGAGCAGTACTTC. It codes for CASSDGGTSYEQYF.

V usage is TRBV7-3 and J usage is TRBJ1-1; D perhaps matches TRBD1 (6 bases). In germline, CDR1 is SGHTA, CDR2 FQGTGA. Trimming cost V 5 bases and J 7 bases, with 20 bases left between them. This CDR3 is built from 15 residues. CDR3 loop: CASSPEPGQYVEAFF. Written as DNA, the CDR3 is TGTGCCAGCAGCCCGGAACCTGGACAGTATGTTGAAGCTTTCTTT. Complete variable domain (other parts from reference TRBV7-3 and TRBJ1-1): GAGVSQTPSNKVTEKGKYVELRCDPISGHTALYWYRQSLGQGPEFLIYFQGTGAADDSGLPNDRFFAVRPEGSVSTLKIQRTERGDSAVYLCASSPEPGQYVEAFFGQGTRLTVV.

The chain uses TRBV11-2 and TRBJ2-3; no definite D call. The germline V gene has CDR1 SGHAT and CDR2 FQNNGV. Trimming stripped 4 bases from V and 5 bases from J, with 10 bases between. The CDR3 is 13 amino acids. CDR3 nucleotides: TGTGCCAGCAGCTCATCCCCACGAGATACGCAGTATTTT. Translating it yields CASSSSPRDTQYF.

This clonotype was observed at least ten times. The CDR3 nucleotides are TGTGCCAGCAGTTTTGGACTCCAAGAGACCCAGTACTTC. This encodes CASSFGLQETQYF. The chain uses TRBV12-3 or TRBV12-4 and TRBJ2-5; possible D gene TRBD2, 5 bases. V was clipped by 3 bases and J by 1 base, with 6 bases between them. The CDR3 spans 13 residues.

The chain is built from TRBV11-2 and TRBJ2-3, with D unresolved. The ends were cut back, 4 bases at V and 0 bases at J, with 11 bases in the middle. The germline V gene has CDR1 SGHAT and CDR2 FQNNGV. The CDR3 is made up of 15 amino acids. The CDR3 here is CASSSYSSSTDTQYF. CDR3 DNA: TGTGCCAGCAGCTCCTACTCCAGCAGCACAGATACGCAGTATTTT.

The chain recombines TRBV6-5 with TRBJ1-2; a weak D match, TRBD1 (5 bases). CDR1 is MNHEY and CDR2 is SVGAGI in the germline V gene. This CDR3 contains 13 residues. Trimming left V 2 bases short and J 3 bases short, with 7 bases between. CDR3 amino acids: CASSYGADYGYTF. CDR3 DNA: TGTGCCAGCAGTTACGGGGCAGACTATGGCTACACCTTC.

The rearrangement links TRBV25-1 to TRBJ2-5; D gene unclear. Germline CDR1 MGHDK, CDR2 SYGVNS. CDR3 length: 15 amino acids. V dropped 0 bases and J dropped 2 bases, with 10 bases sitting between them. This chain's CDR3 is CASSEYKGRQETQYF. CDR3 nucleotides: TGTGCCAGCAGTGAATATAAGGGTCGGCAAGAGACCCAGTACTTC.

This sequence joins TRBV28 and TRBJ1-2, with 8 bases identical to TRBD1. The trim removed 1 base at V and 2 bases at J, leaving 6 bases unmatched. The CDR3 contains 16 residues. CDR1 and CDR2 (germline): MDHEN, SYDVKM. The CDR3 protein is CASSLLGTGGNYGYTF. The CDR3 DNA reads as TGTGCCAGCAGTTTATTAGGGACAGGCGGCAACTATGGCTACACCTTC.

In the case of this clonotype: One junction end does not reproduce the germline sequence, and a read error may be involved. This chain uses TRBV11-2 with TRBJ2-4, with D unclear. Germline V gene lookup returns CDR1 SGHAT and CDR2 FQNNGV. The CDR3 is 12 residues long. The CDR3 spells CASSLSETVLCF. CDR3 in DNA: TGTGCCAGCAGCTTATCCGAGACCGTTCTGTGCTTC.

The chain links TRBV5-1 to TRBJ2-1; either TRBD1 or TRBD2 may supply D (5 bases each). Trimming took off 0 bases at V and 7 bases at J, with 14 bases between the two ends. The CDR3 contains 15 residues. CDR1 SGHRS and CDR2 YFSETQ come from the germline V gene. CDR3 amino acids: CASSLDRPTGNEQFF. As DNA, the CDR3 is TGCGCCAGCAGCTTGGACAGGCCTACGGGAAATGAGCAGTTCTTC.

This clonotype has a count of ten or more. The V call is TRBV5-1, the J call TRBJ1-1, with D hard to call. Trimming stripped 4 bases from V and 3 bases from J, with 4 bases between. The CDR3 loop spans 11 amino acids. Germline loops: CDR1 SGHRS, CDR2 YFSETQ. CDR3 nucleotides: TGCGCCAGCAGCCGGGACACTGAAGCTTTCTTT. It specifies CASSRDTEAFF.

This chain connects TRBV12-3 or TRBV12-4 to TRBJ2-5; 8 bases are a match to TRBD1. The CDR3 spans 16 residues. Losses at the gene ends were 6 bases for V and 5 bases for J; bases not matched to a gene: 14. The CDR3 region is CASSSVRDRPLETQYF. The CDR3 region has the DNA TGTGCCAGCAGCTCCGTTCGGGACAGGCCTCTGGAGACCCAGTACTTC.

J is TRBJ1-3 and V is TRBV3-1; D is perhaps TRBD1 (5 bases). This CDR3 spans 13 amino acids. Looked up from germline, CDR1 is LGHDT and CDR2 is YNNKEL (reference sequence). The ends were cut back, 8 bases at V and 1 base at J, with 9 bases in the middle. The DNA for the CDR3 is TGTGCCAGCGGGGGATATTCTGGAAACACCATATATTTT. Amino acid sequence: CASGGYSGNTIYF.

In DNA form, the CDR3 reads TGCGCCAGCAGCTTGGCCAAAGGATCCCAAGAGACCCAGTACTTC. The encoded protein is CASSLAKGSQETQYF. This chain links TRBV5-1 with TRBJ2-5, with no clear D. The germline gives CDR1 SGHRS, CDR2 YFSETQ. This CDR3 comprises 15 residues. With 0 bases removed from V and 1 base from J, the gap between germline ends came to 10 bases.

The CDR3: CASSPRGAANTGELFF. Here the CDR3 DNA reads TGTGCCAGCAGCCCACGGGGGGCCGCGAACACCGGGGAGCTGTTTTTT. The rearrangement joins TRBV7-2 to TRBJ2-2; D might be TRBD2 (7 bases). The V end lost 5 bases, the J end lost 0 bases, and 13 bases lay between the germline ends. The germline V gene encodes CDR1 SGHTA and CDR2 FQGNSA. This CDR3 contains 16 residues.

This clonotype came up a few times. The chain carries TRBV20-1 and TRBJ2-1, with TRBD1 matching over 11 bases. The V gene end was trimmed by 5 bases and the J gene end by 5 bases; junction bases not matched to a gene: 8. The V gene's germline CDR1 is DFQATT and CDR2 SNEGSKA (reference sequence). The CDR3 is 15 amino acids. CDR3 nucleotides: TGCAGTGCTCCACTCCGGGACAGGGGGAACAATGAGCAGTTCTTC. It is translated as CSAPLRDRGNNEQFF.

This clonotype has just a few counts. The rearrangement uses TRBV7-9 and TRBJ2-5; 14 bases are a match to TRBD2. With V trimmed by 4 bases and J by 5 bases, 12 bases remained unmatched. Germline V gives CDR1 SEHNR, CDR2 FQNEAQ (reference sequence). The CDR3 covers 18 residues. The DNA for the CDR3 is TGTGCCAGCAGCTCCCCTGGGACTAGCGGGGGCATGGGGGAGACCCAGTACTTC. This codes for CASSSPGTSGGMGETQYF.

The chain has TRBV20-1 and TRBJ1-4, with 8 bases identical to TRBD1. CDR3 length: 14 residues. Germline V gene lookup returns CDR1 DFQATT and CDR2 SNEGSKA (reference sequence). The trim removed 3 bases at V and 6 bases at J, leaving 6 bases unmatched. The CDR3: CSASTTGAYEKLFF. The CDR3 region has the DNA TGCAGTGCTAGTACGACAGGGGCATATGAAAAACTGTTTTTT.

This clonotype was counted between two and nine times. The J gene is TRBJ1-2, the V gene TRBV7-9; weak D call: TRBD1 (6 bases). The length of the CDR3 is 14 residues. The V and J ends lost 2 bases and 4 bases respectively, with 11 bases between them. Germline CDR1 SEHNR, CDR2 FQNEAQ (reference sequence). The CDR3 spells CASSLLPRGYGYTF. The CDR3 nucleotides read TGTGCCAGCAGCTTACTCCCCAGGGGCTATGGCTACACCTTC.

This clonotype was observed a handful of times. This chain joins TRBV7-9 and TRBJ2-7; D is perhaps TRBD1 (6 bases). The V gene's germline CDR1 is SEHNR and CDR2 FQNEAQ (reference sequence). The V end was cut by 3 bases, the J end by 6 bases, with 12 bases between. The CDR3 length is 13 residues. The DNA for the CDR3 is TGTGCCAGCAGCTTCCCAACAGGGTTCGAGCAGTACTTC. Translating gives CASSFPTGFEQYF.

J is TRBJ2-6 and V is TRBV7-9; D not certain. This CDR3 has 14 amino acids. Between the trimmed V and J ends, which lost 3 bases and 2 bases, there was a span of 5 bases. CDR1 is SEHNR and CDR2 is FQNEAQ in the germline V gene (reference sequence). CDR3 protein: CASSFLPGANVLTF. As DNA, the CDR3 is TGTGCCAGCAGCTTCCTTCCTGGGGCCAACGTCCTGACTTTC. Variable domain in full (rest from reference TRBV7-9 and TRBJ2-6): DTGVSQNPRHKITKRGQNVTFRCDPISEHNRLYWYRQTLGQGPEFLTYFQNEAQLEKSRLLSDRFSAERPKGSFSTLEIQRTEQGDSAMYLCASSFLPGANVLTFGAGSRLTVL.

This clonotype has only a few counts. The CDR3, as DNA: TGCGCCACCACCGATCAGTACCAAGAGACCCAGTACTTC. Amino acids: CATTDQYQETQYF. The gene calls are TRBV4-3 and TRBJ2-5; D is ambiguous. CDR1 and CDR2 from the germline V gene are LGHNA and YSLEER. Trimming shortened V by 10 bases and J by 0 bases, and 12 bases separated the two germline ends. CDR3 length: 13 amino acids.

V is TRBV5-6 and J is TRBJ2-3, with D uncertain. This CDR3 region has 11 residues. Trimming cost V 1 base and J 7 bases, with 4 bases left between them. The germline gives CDR1 SGHDT, CDR2 YYEEEE. This CDR3 reads CASSLQNTQYF. In DNA, the CDR3 is TGTGCCAGCAGCTTGCAAAATACGCAGTATTTT.

The chain joins TRBV7-3 to TRBJ1-2; 7 bases fit TRBD1. The CDR3 loop spans 15 amino acids. CDR1 SGHTA and CDR2 FQGTGA come from the germline V gene. Germline trimming cut 2 bases from V and 4 bases from J; bases unmatched to any gene: 7. Written as DNA, the CDR3 is TGTGCCAGCAGCTTAGGTCGGGACAGTACCTATGGCTACACCTTC. The encoded protein is CASSLGRDSTYGYTF. Filled out from reference TRBV7-3 and TRBJ1-2, the complete variable domain reads GAGVSQTPSNKVTEKGKYVELRCDPISGHTALYWYRQSLGQGPEFLIYFQGTGAADDSGLPNDRFFAVRPEGSVSTLKIQRTERGDSAVYLCASSLGRDSTYGYTFGSGTRLTVV.

CDR3 DNA: TGTGCCAGCAGCGTAGGGCAGGGTAGTGACATTCAGTACTTC. This gives the protein CASSVGQGSDIQYF. V is TRBV9 and J is TRBJ2-4; possible D gene TRBD1, 5 bases. CDR3 length: 14 amino acids. Trimming removed 0 bases at V and 8 bases at J, with 12 bases between. Germline CDR1 is SGDLS and CDR2 is YYNGEE.

This clonotype was recorded a few times. V and J are TRBV5-1 and TRBJ2-2; D not resolved. Germline V CDR1 and CDR2: SGHRS, YFSETQ. Trimming stripped 2 bases from V and 6 bases from J, with 8 bases between. The CDR3 runs 13 residues. CDR3: CASSFDGAGELFF. The CDR3, as DNA: TGCGCCAGCAGCTTTGACGGCGCCGGGGAGCTGTTTTTT.

The CDR3, as DNA: TGTGCCAGCAGCCCAGACCCCACCCCTGGGGCCAACGTCCTGACTTTC. This sequence encodes CASSPDPTPGANVLTF. The V and J genes are TRBV4-2 and TRBJ2-6, with unresolved D. CDR1 is LGHNA, CDR2 YNFKEQ, per germline. V lost 4 bases and J 2 bases, leaving 12 bases between the germline ends. This CDR3 spans 16 amino acids.

This chain links TRBV20-1 with TRBJ1-5, with D tentatively TRBD1 (5 bases). CDR1 and CDR2 (germline): DFQATT, SNEGSKA (reference sequence). CDR3 size: 14 residues. Trimming stripped 6 bases from V and 5 bases from J, with 17 bases between. As DNA, the CDR3 is TGCAGTGCCGTGGGGGTTGCGATTGATCAGCCCCAGCATTTT. Protein product: CSAVGVAIDQPQHF.

This clonotype is medium-sized by share. The rearrangement links TRBV29-1 to TRBJ2-1, with 8 bases fitting TRBD1. V lost 8 bases, J lost 5 bases, and 2 bases stayed unmatched. The CDR3 length is 11 residues. Germline V gene sequence: CDR1 SQVTM, CDR2 ANQGSEA. The chain's CDR3 is CSTGQDNEQFF. The CDR3 DNA sequence: TGCAGCACGGGACAGGACAATGAGCAGTTCTTC.